Given below is one TCR beta chain in context. A much larger clone differs by one base, so this may be a read error. Within the sample, other DNA sequences also encode this same CDR3. This sample is part of a study of shared clonotypes between healthy human individuals. HIV-negative, healthy adults without recent acute infections or vaccinations were the donors. The V gene lost 5 bases and the J gene lost 3 bases, with 7 bases spanning the gap. The CDR3 length is 11 residues. Germline lookup yields CDR1 DFQATT and CDR2 SNEGSKA (reference sequence). Sequencing used immunoSEQ multiplex PCR; TCRdb keeps in-frame clones, though not all of them. Of over 700,000 clones in the sample, about two thirds are singletons; the top ten hold under 2%.

The rearrangement joins TRBV20-1 to TRBJ1-1, with D unclear. This sequence was found in a woman in her twenties or thirties in good health. The sample was memory CD4+ T cells sorted from blood. Specified subset: CD45RA-negative fraction. CDR3 loop: CSADKDTEAFF. CDR3 sequence (DNA): TGCAGTGCTGACAAAGACACTGAAGCTTTCTTT.